This T cell receptor beta chain was sequenced for a study of cytomegalovirus exposure and HLA in healthy donors (dated by TCRdb to 2017 to 2019). Describing the broader study: An earlier analysis of roughly 570 of the donors reported around 280 Gb of sequence data and 117 million unique TCR beta sequences obtained from about 180 million T cells. The study aimed to test whether signatures of past pathogen exposure could be identified by cataloging public T cell receptors. In a later analysis, previously published TCR beta repertoires from roughly 710 donors were re-analyzed and high-resolution HLA genotyping was added so that TCR occurrence patterns could be studied. High-throughput TCR immunosequencing, statistical association of individual TCRs with disease status, and machine learning were combined to predict cytomegalovirus infection status. In an earlier analysis of roughly 580 of the donors, high-throughput TCR beta sequencing was used to judge whether each TCR beta V gene segment behaved as functional or pseudogenic. HLA typing covered class I and class II loci at four-digit resolution. Because of strong linkage in the cohort, roughly five DR-DQ haplotypes were treated as single units for association and clustering. Rather than drawing on any new phenotypic data, the later analysis identified candidate immune exposures from TCR beta sequences and the way those sequences occurred across donors. The study used immunosequencing to profile the T cell repertoires of around 600 subjects and linked those repertoires to cytomegalovirus serostatus. Every repertoire in the discovery cohort had been generated on one and the same sequencing platform. The number of typed donors differed by locus: about 629-640 for A, B, C, DRB1 and DQB1; 500 to 550 for DQA1; approximately 600 for DPA1; and 400 to 480 for DPB1. A later genetic analysis used genome-wide SNP genotypes for about 60% of the roughly 700 donors, treating that subset as a discovery cohort. Across 300 to 400 genotyped donors of the cohort, an average of roughly 200,000 unique TCR beta nucleotide sequences per donor were sequenced, and roughly 20% of those sequences were non-productive. Among the approximately 430 genotyped donors, approximately 81% belonged to the genetic ancestry cluster associated with self-reported Caucasian donors. Alongside the repertoire data, information on donor age, sex, ethnicity and CMV serostatus was compiled. A separate validation cohort of 100 to 150 different subjects was used in addition to the roughly 700-subject first cohort. Roughly 290 gigabases of sequencing data and around 85 million unique TCR sequences made up an early release that covered 640 HLA-typed donors.

The research as a whole found: The cohort was sequenced for TCR beta chains only, and without alpha or paired-chain data the features that could be detected were limited. Linkage disequilibrium might explain the correlated functional status among segregating V segments, but an unknown experimental factor could not be ruled out. Compared with the roughly 670-donor mean, donors in an Asian-associated ancestry cluster had fewer N-insertions in productive TCRs, according to a later genetic analysis. In a later analysis, several top co-occurrence clusters were reported to appear linked to parvovirus B19, influenza, CMV and Epstein-Barr virus. HLA typing was unavailable for some donors at each locus, so association tests used only the typed subset. In the study, roughly 160 TCR beta chains were listed as associated with cytomegalovirus. In a later analysis, TCR association rates were found to vary across HLA loci, with the most associated TCRs seen for DRB1 alleles and the fewest for HLA-C alleles. It was suggested by the authors that the approach could potentially be generalized to other disease states and immunological phenotypes. A group of highly shared sequence variants was considered likely to be a technical artifact of the sequencing pipeline. Some IMGT-functional V segments, including TRBV6-2 and TRBV6-3, could not be told apart with the 87-base-pair reads, so those segments were excluded. A later analysis associated about 17,000 TCR beta sequences with specific HLA alleles at a false discovery rate of 0.05. Seventeen rarely observed V segments, including chromosome 9 orphons, were excluded from the earlier analysis of a few hundred of the donors because counts were too low. Across donors, most TCR sequences were observed very rarely, whereas some public TCRs were present in many individuals. Three of the identified cytomegalovirus-associated TCR beta chains were confirmed in vitro to be specific for cytomegalovirus antigens. In an earlier analysis of some 550 of the donors, most TCR beta V segments were observed in productive rearrangements about 90% or about 30% of the time, broadly matching IMGT annotations. In a later analysis, HLA-associated TCR beta chains were found to be more clonally expanded and to have lower generation probabilities than equally common non-associated chains. In both the original and validation cohorts, the classifier was reported to diagnose cytomegalovirus status with high specificity and sensitivity. A further reported finding was that TCR beta sequences accurately predicted the HLA-A and HLA-B alleles for most subjects in the first cohort. In a later genetic analysis, a missense DCLRE1C variant was associated with V-gene and J-gene trimming of TCR beta chains, and the association was replicated in an independent cohort. The presence/absence analyses assumed that sequencing depth was roughly uniform across donors, and that assumption may not be true. According to a later analysis, most CMV-associated TCR beta chains appeared to be HLA-restricted, and the HLA associations seemed to be driven largely by CMV exposure. For the cohort, immune exposure information was limited to CMV serostatus. When HLA alleles, especially DR and DQ, strongly co-occurred, TCR associations were difficult to assign to individual alleles.

The protocol used for the library was the immunoSEQ multiplex PCR assay. The multiplex PCR relied on a mix of 60 forward primers for TCR Vbeta segments and 13 reverse primers for TCR Jbeta segments. The CDR3 region of rearranged TCR beta genes was amplified from genomic DNA by a multiplex PCR assay. The amplified TCR beta libraries were sequenced on the Illumina HiSeq System as 87-base-pair reads. For the original study's pipeline: In a later analysis, some 80 million unique TCR beta chains were counted across the approximately 640 repertoires, and roughly 10 million of these chains were shared by at least two donors. Raw reads were error-corrected and collapsed into unique sequences with a nearest-neighbor algorithm that merged closely related sequences to remove PCR and sequencing errors. CDR3 sequences were aligned to IMGT reference sequences to assign V, D and J gene segments. Each retained sequence needed at least a six-nucleotide match to both a V gene segment and a J gene segment. Rearrangements were called productive when the CDR3 lacked stop codons and stayed in frame with V and J; all others were non-productive. CDR3 was defined by IMGT convention, running from the second conserved V-encoded cysteine to the conserved J-encoded phenylalanine. Sequences without an unambiguous match to a single V gene segment were excluded from the earlier analysis of several hundred of the donors. In an earlier analysis of more than 500 of the donors, a V segment was called functional when productive rearrangements were above 56.7%, and segregating when the standard deviation between donors exceeded 5%. A statistical classification framework was built for diagnosing cytomegalovirus status from the catalog of TCR beta chain sequences. In a later analysis, V and J genes were assigned by comparing TCR nucleotide sequences against IMGT/GENE-DB human TR gene sequences. Using the TCRdist pipeline, a later analysis assigned CDR3 sequences along with most-parsimonious VDJ recombination scenarios. In a later analysis, each TCR beta chain was defined by its CDR3 amino acid sequence together with its V-gene family, and reads lacking a unique V-gene family were excluded. A later analysis removed roughly 590 highly shared, low-generation-probability nucleotide sequences to deal with suspected cross-contamination and a sequencing artifact. In a later analysis, a clonal expansion index for each public chain was calculated from normalized within-repertoire ranks of inferred template counts. A later analysis computed generation probabilities with a VDJ recombination model fitted to out-of-frame rearrangements, and checked the results against IGoR. In a later analysis, hypergeometric tests were used to score TCR-TCR, TCR-HLA and TCR-CMV co-occurrence, with a repertoire-size bias correction applied to TCR pairs. To estimate false discovery rates, a later analysis permuted the HLA or CMV assignments 20 times. In a later analysis, co-occurring TCRs were grouped using DBSCAN, with TCRdist sequence similarity added in when clustering inside HLA-allele-positive subsets. Repertoires with fewer than 30,000 or more than 120,000 public chains were left out of co-occurrence clustering, as were five repertoires with anomalous nucleotide sharing. TCRdb provides this immuneACCESS table in a form limited to in-frame rearrangements. Some clones are lacking; in checked studies, under half of them reflect an unresolved V gene, and why the rest are absent is not known. V, J and clone size are taken as reported in that table, and D and trimming were inferred from the DNA itself. The sample table shows fewer than 85,000 clones, and 78% are seen once. Of the sample, around 6% is held by the ten largest clones.

CDR1 and CDR2 are drawn from the germline V gene (reference sequence): MNHNY, SVGAGI. Inclusive of the bounding cysteine and phenylalanine, the CDR3 is 12 residues long. Only CDR3 DNA is held: 36 bases, read in frame from base 1. V is cut by 5 bases and J by 6 bases, and the space between the germline ends is 8 bases. This clone occurred a few times. What antigen it recognizes has not been identified. No much larger clonotype is one base removed from it; base qualities were not supplied. In total, roughly 670 healthy bone marrow donors made up the cohort. At the time of sampling, every cohort member was nominally healthy, though immune exposures that went unrecorded were likely present. The donor tested CMV seropositive and was one of the 289 seropositive cohort members. Each donor provided a peripheral blood sample, and peripheral blood mononuclear cells were used for TCR beta sequencing. Genomic DNA extraction from the blood cell samples was performed with the Qiagen DNeasy Blood Extraction Kit.

The sequence came from a male donor in good health and CMV-seropositive. Material for sequencing was PBMCs. This receptor chain uses TRBV6-6 and TRBJ1-5, with the D gene call left open. The sequenced DNA: TGTGCCAGCAGTCCCGACTCTCAGCCCCAGCATTTT. It translates as CASSPDSQPQHF.